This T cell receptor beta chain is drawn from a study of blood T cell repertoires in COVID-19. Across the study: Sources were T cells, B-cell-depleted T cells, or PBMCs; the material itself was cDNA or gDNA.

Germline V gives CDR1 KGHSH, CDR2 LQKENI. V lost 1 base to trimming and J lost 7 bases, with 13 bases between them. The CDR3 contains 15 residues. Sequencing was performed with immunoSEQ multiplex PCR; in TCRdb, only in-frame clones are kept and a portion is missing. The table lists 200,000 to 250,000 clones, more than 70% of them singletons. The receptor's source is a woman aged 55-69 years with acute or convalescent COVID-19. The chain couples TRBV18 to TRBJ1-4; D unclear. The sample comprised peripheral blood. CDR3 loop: CASSPQYGETEKLFF. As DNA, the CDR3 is TGTGCCAGCTCACCACAGTACGGAGAAACTGAAAAACTGTTTTTT.